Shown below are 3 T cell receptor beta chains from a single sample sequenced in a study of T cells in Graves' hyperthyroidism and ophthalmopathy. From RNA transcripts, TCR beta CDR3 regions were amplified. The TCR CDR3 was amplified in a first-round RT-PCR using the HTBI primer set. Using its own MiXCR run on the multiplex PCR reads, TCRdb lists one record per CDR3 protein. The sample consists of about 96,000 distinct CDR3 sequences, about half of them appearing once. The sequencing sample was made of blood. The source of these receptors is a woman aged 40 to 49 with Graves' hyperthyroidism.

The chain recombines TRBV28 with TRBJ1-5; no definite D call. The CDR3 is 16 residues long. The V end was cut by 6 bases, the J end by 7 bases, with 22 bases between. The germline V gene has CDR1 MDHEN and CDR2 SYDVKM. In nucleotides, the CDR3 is TGTGCCAGCAGAACGCCACCGGGGTCGGGTGGGCAGCCCCAGCATTTT. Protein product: CASRTPPGSGGQPQHF.

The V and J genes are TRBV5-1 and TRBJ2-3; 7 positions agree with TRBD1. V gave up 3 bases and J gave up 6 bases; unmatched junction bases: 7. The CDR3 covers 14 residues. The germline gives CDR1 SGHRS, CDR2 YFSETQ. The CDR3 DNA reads TGCGCCAGCAGCTCACTAGGGGGCGCGGATACGCAGTATTTT. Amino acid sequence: CASSSLGGADTQYF.

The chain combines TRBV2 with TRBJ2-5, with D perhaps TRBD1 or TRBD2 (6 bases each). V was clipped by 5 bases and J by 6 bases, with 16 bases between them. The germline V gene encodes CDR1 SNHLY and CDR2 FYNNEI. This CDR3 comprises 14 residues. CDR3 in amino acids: CASSSRGAKKTQYF. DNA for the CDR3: TGTGCCAGCAGTTCGAGGGGGGCCAAGAAGACCCAGTACTTC.